This record concerns one T cell receptor beta chain sequence. Its antigen is unidentified. Primers included in the PCR were 60 Vbeta and 13 Jbeta primers. Produced via immunoSEQ multiplex PCR; TCRdb's table is partial and in-frame only. The sample shows around 300,000 clones, 70% to 90% of them seen only once. This entry comes from a study of cytomegalovirus exposure and HLA in healthy donors. Study outcomes and limitations: A prior analysis recorded that most TCR beta V segments were productive about 90% or about 30% of the time. Three of the chains that were CMV-associated were confirmed in vitro to be specific for CMV antigens.

Germline assignment: CDR1 GTSNPN and CDR2 SVGIG (reference sequence). V dropped 2 bases and J dropped 3 bases, with 8 bases sitting between them. The CDR3 consists of 13 residues. Sequenced input: PBMCs. The source is a young woman in good health and CMV-seronegative. The chain couples TRBV30 to TRBJ2-1; D is undetermined. The CDR3 DNA sequence: TGTGCCTGGAGTATTAGTAACTACAATGAGCAGTTCTTC. This sequence encodes CAWSISNYNEQFF.